A single sample gave rise to the 15 T cell receptor beta chains below, sequenced in a study of patients and donors after allogeneic stem cell transplantation. A single record per CDR3 protein comes from TCRdb applying MiXCR to the RT-PCR reads. Among several thousand distinct CDR3 sequences listed, 24% were seen once. The sequenced sample consisted of blood, either unsorted or a sorted T cell fraction (not recorded which). These receptors came from a human donor who was either an allogeneic HSCT recipient or a stem cell or donor lymphocyte infusion donor (not recorded which). It is not recorded whose cells these are; they may come from a transplant donor.

This clonotype is judged medium-sized. This chain uses TRBV7-2 with TRBJ2-6; D remains ambiguous. The V gene lost 6 bases and the J gene lost 0 bases, with 3 bases spanning the gap. This CDR3 is 13 amino acids long. Germline CDR1 reads SGHTA; CDR2 reads FQGNSA. CDR3 coding DNA: TGTGCCAGCAGTCCCTCTGGGGCCAACGTCCTGACTTTC. This encodes CASSPSGANVLTF.

The chain links TRBV29-1 to TRBJ2-7, with TRBD2 matching 9 bases. V dropped 6 bases and J dropped 1; count of bases not matched to a gene: 4. Looked up from germline, CDR1 is SQVTM and CDR2 is ANQGSEA. The length of the CDR3 is 13 residues. In DNA, the CDR3 is TGCAGCGTCCGTCTAGCGGGGTCCTACGAGCAGTACTTC. This encodes CSVRLAGSYEQYF.

The chain carries TRBV6-1 and TRBJ2-1, with D possibly matching TRBD1 (5 bases). With 4 bases removed from V and 11 bases from J, the gap between germline ends came to 9 bases. Germline V gene data show CDR1 as MNHNS and CDR2 as SASEGT. This CDR3 has 11 residues. In nucleotides, the CDR3 is TGTGCCAGCAGTGCAGCAGGGAAGCAGTTCTTC. It codes for CASSAAGKQFF.

The rearrangement uses TRBV6-2 or TRBV6-3 and TRBJ2-3, with TRBD2 identical over 10 bases. This CDR3 spans 14 amino acids. The germline V gene encodes CDR1 MNHEY and CDR2 SVGEGT. Trimming took 10 bases from V and 1 from J; bases not matched to a gene: 5. CDR3 in DNA: TGTGCCACCCGCGGGACTAGCGGCACAGATACGCAGTATTTT. Encoded protein: CATRGTSGTDTQYF.

There are a few counts of this clonotype. The chain recombines TRBV10-3 with TRBJ1-1; the D gene is possibly TRBD1 (6 bases). The CDR3 has 14 residues. The germline CDR1 and CDR2 sequences are ENHRY and SYGVKD. The V and J ends lost 2 bases and 1 base respectively, with 8 bases between them. The CDR3 DNA sequence: TGTGCCATCAGTGAGGGCAGGGGGAACACTGAAGCTTTCTTT. It translates to CAISEGRGNTEAFF.

In its sample, this clonotype was seen a few times. This sequence joins TRBV18 and TRBJ1-2, with no clear D. CDR3 length equals 13 residues. The V end lost 0 bases, the J end lost 8 bases, and 10 bases lay between the germline ends. Germline V lookup: CDR1 KGHSH, CDR2 LQKENI. The CDR3 DNA reads as TGTGCCAGCTCACCACCGGTCGGGGAAGGCTACACCTTC. Translated, it gives CASSPPVGEGYTF.

The gene calls are TRBV6-5 and TRBJ2-7, with TRBD2 matching 8 bases. V was clipped by 0 bases and J by 3 bases; unmatched bases: 1. Germline V gives CDR1 MNHEY, CDR2 SVGAGI. The CDR3 is 14 amino acids. The CDR3 nucleotides are TGTGCCAGCAGTTACTCGGCGGGAGGCTACGAGCAGTACTTC. Amino acid sequence: CASSYSAGGYEQYF.

This clonotype is medium-sized. This sequence joins TRBV10-1 and TRBJ1-2, with D unclear. Germline values: CDR1 WNHNN, CDR2 SYGVQD (reference sequence). The CDR3 loop spans 13 amino acids. Trimming removed 8 bases at V and 1 base at J, with 11 bases between. This CDR3 reads CASSAGYNYGYTF. The CDR3 region has the DNA TGCGCCAGCTCAGCGGGATATAACTATGGCTACACCTTC.

The sample holds a few counts of this clonotype. The chain recombines TRBV7-6 with TRBJ2-7; no reliable D call. Germline values: CDR1 SGHVS, CDR2 FNYEAQ. With 5 bases removed from V and 2 bases from J, the gap between germline ends came to 10 bases. The CDR3 runs to 13 residues. CDR3 sequence reads: CASSASEAYEQYF. The CDR3, as DNA: TGTGCCAGCAGCGCTAGTGAGGCCTACGAGCAGTACTTC.

This clonotype was recorded a few times. J is TRBJ2-1 and V is TRBV6-2 or TRBV6-3; 8 bases are a match to TRBD2. The CDR3 is 13 amino acids. Germline CDR1 and CDR2: MNHEY and SVGEGT. Losses at the gene ends were 0 bases for V and 13 bases for J; bases not matched to a gene: 5. The CDR3 region is CASSYSSGSSQFF. The DNA for the CDR3 is TGTGCCAGCAGTTACTCGAGCGGGAGCTCCCAGTTCTTC.

The rearrangement links TRBV30 to TRBJ1-6; weak D call: TRBD1 (5 bases). This CDR3 comprises 13 residues. The germline V and J ends were trimmed by 0 bases and 6 bases, with 6 bases remaining between them. Germline CDR1 is GTSNPN and CDR2 is SVGIG (reference sequence). CDR3 region: CAWSVDSNSPLHF. DNA of the CDR3: TGTGCCTGGAGTGTAGACAGTAATTCACCCCTCCACTTT.

The rearrangement joins TRBV7-6 to TRBJ2-1, with 10 positions matching TRBD2. CDR3 length: 14 residues. V was clipped by 3 bases and J by 8 bases; unmatched bases: 4. Per the germline V gene, CDR1 is SGHVS and CDR2 is FNYEAQ. The CDR3 nucleotides are TGTGCCAGCAGCTTCGCTAGCGGGGGACATGAGCAGTTCTTC. Protein sequence: CASSFASGGHEQFF.

By frequency in the sample, this clonotype is medium-sized. V is TRBV24-1 and J is TRBJ2-2; the D is unclear. Germline CDR1 is KGHDR and CDR2 is SFDVKD. V lost 5 bases, J lost 4 bases, and 7 bases lay in between. This CDR3 has 13 amino acids. The CDR3 loop reads CATSVPGTGELFF. In DNA, the CDR3 is TGTGCCACCAGTGTGCCGGGCACCGGGGAGCTGTTTTTT.

Only a few counts were recorded for this clonotype. CDR3 coding DNA: TGTGCCAGCAGCCGTGCGCAAGGGCAAGATCAGCCCCAGCATTTT. This gives the protein CASSRAQGQDQPQHF. The chain recombines TRBV5-6 with TRBJ1-5; D uncertain. This CDR3 is 15 amino acids long. The V and J ends lost 4 bases and 5 bases respectively, with 16 bases between them. The germline CDR1 and CDR2 sequences are SGHDT and YYEEEE.

The V and J genes are TRBV5-1 and TRBJ2-2; D gene unclear. Trimming took off 4 bases at V and 1 base at J, with 11 bases between the two ends. CDR1 and CDR2 from the germline V gene are SGHRS and YFSETQ. The CDR3 covers 15 residues. The CDR3 protein is CASSGLAQNTGELFF. DNA for the CDR3: TGCGCCAGCAGCGGCCTTGCGCAGAACACCGGGGAGCTGTTTTTT.